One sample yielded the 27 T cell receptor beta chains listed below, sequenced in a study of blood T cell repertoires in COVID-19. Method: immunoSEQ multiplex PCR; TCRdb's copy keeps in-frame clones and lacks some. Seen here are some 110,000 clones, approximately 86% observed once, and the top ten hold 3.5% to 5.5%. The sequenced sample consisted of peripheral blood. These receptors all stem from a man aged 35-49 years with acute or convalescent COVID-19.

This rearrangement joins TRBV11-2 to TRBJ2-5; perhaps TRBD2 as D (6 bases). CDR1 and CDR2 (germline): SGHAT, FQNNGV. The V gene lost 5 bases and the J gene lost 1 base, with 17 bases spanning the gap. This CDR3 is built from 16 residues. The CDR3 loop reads CASSLALGTFQETQYF. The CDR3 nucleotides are TGTGCCAGCAGCCTGGCCCTTGGGACTTTCCAAGAGACCCAGTACTTC. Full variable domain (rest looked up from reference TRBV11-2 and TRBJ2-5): EAGVAQSPRYKIIEKRQSVAFWCNPISGHATLYWYQQILGQGPKLLIQFQNNGVVDDSQLPKDRFSAERLKGVDSTLKIQPAKLEDSAVYLCASSLALGTFQETQYFGPGTRLLVL.

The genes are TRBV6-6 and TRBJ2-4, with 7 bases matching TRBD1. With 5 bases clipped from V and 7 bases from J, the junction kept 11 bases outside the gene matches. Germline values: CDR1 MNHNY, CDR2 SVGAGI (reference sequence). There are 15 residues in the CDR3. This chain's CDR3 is CASSPTDRVGNIQYF. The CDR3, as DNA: TGTGCCAGCAGTCCAACCGACAGGGTCGGGAACATTCAGTACTTC.

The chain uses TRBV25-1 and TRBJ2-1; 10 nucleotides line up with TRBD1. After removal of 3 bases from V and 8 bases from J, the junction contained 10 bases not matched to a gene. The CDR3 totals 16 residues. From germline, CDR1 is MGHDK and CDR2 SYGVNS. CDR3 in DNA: TGTGCCAGCAGTGATCTCGGGACAGGGGCGGACGATGAGCAGTTCTTC. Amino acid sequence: CASSDLGTGADDEQFF.

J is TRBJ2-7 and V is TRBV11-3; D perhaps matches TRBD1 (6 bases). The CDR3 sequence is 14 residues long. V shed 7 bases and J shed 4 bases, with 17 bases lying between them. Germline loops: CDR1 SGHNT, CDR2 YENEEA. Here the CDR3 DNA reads TGTGCCAGCATCATTCCGACAGGTAGGTACGAGCAGTACTTC. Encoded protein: CASIIPTGRYEQYF.

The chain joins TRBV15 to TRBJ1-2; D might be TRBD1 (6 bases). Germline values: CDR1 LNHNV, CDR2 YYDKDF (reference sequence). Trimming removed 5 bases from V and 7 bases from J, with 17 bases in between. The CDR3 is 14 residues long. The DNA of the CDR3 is TGTGCCACCAGCTCCAGGGGAGAGTACTCTGGCTACACCTTC. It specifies CATSSRGEYSGYTF.

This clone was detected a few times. CDR3 DNA: TGTGCCAGCAGGGGGGGACAGGGAGGACAGCCCCAGCATTTT. This gives the protein CASRGGQGGQPQHF. The chain carries TRBV2 and TRBJ1-5; 9 bases match TRBD1. The CDR3 covers 14 residues. Germline trimming cut 6 bases from V and 7 bases from J; bases unmatched to any gene: 7. Germline CDR1 SNHLY, CDR2 FYNNEI.

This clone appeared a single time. The CDR3 nucleotides are TGTGCCAGCAGTCTTGGACAGGCCACCGGGGAGCTGTTTTTT. Its protein is CASSLGQATGELFF. The chain links TRBV6-5 to TRBJ2-2; 7 nucleotides line up with TRBD1. The CDR3 totals 14 residues. Per the germline V gene, CDR1 is MNHEY and CDR2 is SVGAGI. Trimming took 5 bases from V and 4 from J; bases not matched to a gene: 4.

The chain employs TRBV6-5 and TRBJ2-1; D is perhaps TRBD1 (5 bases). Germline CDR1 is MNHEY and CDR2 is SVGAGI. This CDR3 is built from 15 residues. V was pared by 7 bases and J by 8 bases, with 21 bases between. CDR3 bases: TGTGCCAGCACCCGCCAGGGAATAGATCCGGATGAGCAGTTCTTC. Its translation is CASTRQGIDPDEQFF.

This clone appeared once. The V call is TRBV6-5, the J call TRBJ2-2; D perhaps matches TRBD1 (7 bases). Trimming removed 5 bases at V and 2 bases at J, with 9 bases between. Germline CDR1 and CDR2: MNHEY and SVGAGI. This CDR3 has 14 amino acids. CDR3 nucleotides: TGTGCCAGCAGTCAGGGGGGAAACACCGGGGAGCTGTTTTTT. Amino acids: CASSQGGNTGELFF.

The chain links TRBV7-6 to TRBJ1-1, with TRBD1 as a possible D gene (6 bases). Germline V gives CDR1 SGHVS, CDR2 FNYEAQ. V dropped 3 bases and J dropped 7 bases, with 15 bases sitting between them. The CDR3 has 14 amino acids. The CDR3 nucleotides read TGTGCCAGCAGCTTCGCTCGGGGGGCGGGTGAAGCTTTCTTT. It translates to CASSFARGAGEAFF. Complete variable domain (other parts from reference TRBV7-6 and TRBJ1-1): GAGVSQSPRYKVTKRGQDVALRCDPISGHVSLYWYRQALGQGPEFLTYFNYEAQQDKSGLPNDRFSAERPEGSISTLTIQRTEQRDSAMYRCASSFARGAGEAFFGQGTRLTVV.

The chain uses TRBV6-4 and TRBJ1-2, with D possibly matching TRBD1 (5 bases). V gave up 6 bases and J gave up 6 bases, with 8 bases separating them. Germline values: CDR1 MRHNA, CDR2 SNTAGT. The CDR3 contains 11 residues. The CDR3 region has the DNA TGTGCCAGCAGAGGGGTAGATGGCTACACCTTC. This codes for CASRGVDGYTF.

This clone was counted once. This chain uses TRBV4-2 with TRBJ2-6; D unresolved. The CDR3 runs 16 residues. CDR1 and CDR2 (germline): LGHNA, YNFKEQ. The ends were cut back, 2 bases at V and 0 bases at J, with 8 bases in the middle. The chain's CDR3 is CASSQLTVSGANVLTF. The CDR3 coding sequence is TGTGCCAGCAGCCAACTCACGGTCTCTGGGGCCAACGTCCTGACTTTC.

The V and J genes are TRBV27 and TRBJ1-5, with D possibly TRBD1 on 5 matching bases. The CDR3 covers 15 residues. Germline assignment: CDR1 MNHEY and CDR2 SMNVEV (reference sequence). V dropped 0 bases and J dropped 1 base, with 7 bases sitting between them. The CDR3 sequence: CASSLSWTSNQPQHF. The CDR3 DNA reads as TGTGCCAGCAGTTTATCGTGGACAAGCAATCAGCCCCAGCATTTT.

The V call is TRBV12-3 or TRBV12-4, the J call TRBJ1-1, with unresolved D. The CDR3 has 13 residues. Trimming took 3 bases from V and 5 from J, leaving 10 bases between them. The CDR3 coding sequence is TGTGCCAGCAGTTTTAGGAGGGAGACTGAAGCTTTCTTT. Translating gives CASSFRRETEAFF.

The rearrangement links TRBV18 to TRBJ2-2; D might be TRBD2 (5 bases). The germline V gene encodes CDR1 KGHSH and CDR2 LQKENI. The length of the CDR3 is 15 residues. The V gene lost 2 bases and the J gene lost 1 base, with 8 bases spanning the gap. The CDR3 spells CASSPRTLNTGELFF. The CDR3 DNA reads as TGTGCCAGCTCACCAAGGACTCTGAACACCGGGGAGCTGTTTTTT.

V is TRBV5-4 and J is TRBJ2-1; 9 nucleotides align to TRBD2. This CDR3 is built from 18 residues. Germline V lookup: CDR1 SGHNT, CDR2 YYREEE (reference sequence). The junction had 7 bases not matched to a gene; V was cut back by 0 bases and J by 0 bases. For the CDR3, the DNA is TGTGCCAGCAGCTTGGAAGGTAGCGGGAGCCACTCCTACAATGAGCAGTTCTTC. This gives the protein CASSLEGSGSHSYNEQFF.

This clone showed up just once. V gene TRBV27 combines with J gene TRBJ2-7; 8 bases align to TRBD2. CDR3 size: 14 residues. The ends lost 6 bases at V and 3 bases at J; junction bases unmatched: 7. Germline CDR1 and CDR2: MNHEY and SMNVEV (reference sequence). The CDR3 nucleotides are TGTGCCAGCAGCCCTGGGAGCGGGAGCTACGAGCAGTACTTC. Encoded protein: CASSPGSGSYEQYF.

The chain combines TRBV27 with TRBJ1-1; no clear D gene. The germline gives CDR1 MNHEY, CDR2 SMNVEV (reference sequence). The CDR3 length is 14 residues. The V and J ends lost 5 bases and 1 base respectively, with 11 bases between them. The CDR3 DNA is TGTGCCAGCAGTAGCACCGGTTCGAACACTGAAGCTTTCTTT. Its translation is CASSSTGSNTEAFF.

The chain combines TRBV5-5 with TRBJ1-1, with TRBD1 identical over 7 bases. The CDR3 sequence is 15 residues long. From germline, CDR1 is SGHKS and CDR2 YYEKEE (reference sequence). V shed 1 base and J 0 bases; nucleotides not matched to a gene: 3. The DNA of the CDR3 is TGTGCCAGCAGCTTGACAGGGGCCATGAACACTGAAGCTTTCTTT. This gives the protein CASSLTGAMNTEAFF.

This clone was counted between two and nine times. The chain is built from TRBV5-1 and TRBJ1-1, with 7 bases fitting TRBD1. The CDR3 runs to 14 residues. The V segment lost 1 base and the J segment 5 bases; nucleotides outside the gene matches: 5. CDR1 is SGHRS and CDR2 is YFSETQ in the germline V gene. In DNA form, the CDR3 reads TGCGCCAGCAGCTTGAGGGACAGAGGAACTGAAGCTTTCTTT. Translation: CASSLRDRGTEAFF.

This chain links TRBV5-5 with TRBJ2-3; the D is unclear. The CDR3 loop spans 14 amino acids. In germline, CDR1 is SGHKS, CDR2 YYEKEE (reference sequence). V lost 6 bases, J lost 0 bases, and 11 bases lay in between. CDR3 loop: CASTLQLSTDTQYF. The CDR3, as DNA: TGTGCCAGCACCTTACAACTAAGCACAGATACGCAGTATTTT.

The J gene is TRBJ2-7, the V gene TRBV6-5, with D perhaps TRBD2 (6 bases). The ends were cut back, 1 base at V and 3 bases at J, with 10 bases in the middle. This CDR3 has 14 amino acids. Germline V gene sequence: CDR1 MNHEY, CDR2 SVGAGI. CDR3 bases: TGTGCCAGCAGTTACTTTGCGGGAAACTACGAGCAGTACTTC. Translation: CASSYFAGNYEQYF.

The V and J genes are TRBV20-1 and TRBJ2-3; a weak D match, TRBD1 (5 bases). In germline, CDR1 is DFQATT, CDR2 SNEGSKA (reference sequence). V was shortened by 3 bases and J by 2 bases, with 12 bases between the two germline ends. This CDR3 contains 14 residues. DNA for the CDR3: TGCAGTGCTAGTTGGGGCGGAAACACAGATACGCAGTATTTT. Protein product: CSASWGGNTDTQYF.

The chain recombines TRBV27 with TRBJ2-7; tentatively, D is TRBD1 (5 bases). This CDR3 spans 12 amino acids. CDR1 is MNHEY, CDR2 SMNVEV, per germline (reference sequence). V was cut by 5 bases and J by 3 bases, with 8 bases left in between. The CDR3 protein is CASSPGHYEQYF. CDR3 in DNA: TGTGCCAGCAGTCCCGGACACTACGAGCAGTACTTC.

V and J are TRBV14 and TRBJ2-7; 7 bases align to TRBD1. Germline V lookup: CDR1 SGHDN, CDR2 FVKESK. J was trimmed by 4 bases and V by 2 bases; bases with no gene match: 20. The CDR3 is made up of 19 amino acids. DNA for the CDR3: TGTGCCAGCAGCCAACGGCCATTCGGGACAGCCAACACGGTATACGAGCAGTACTTC. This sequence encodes CASSQRPFGTANTVYEQYF.

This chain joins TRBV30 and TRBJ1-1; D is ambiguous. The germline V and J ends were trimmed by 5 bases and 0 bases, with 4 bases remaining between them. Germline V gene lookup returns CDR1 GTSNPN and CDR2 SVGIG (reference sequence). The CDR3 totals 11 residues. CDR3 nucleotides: TGTGCCTGGTTTATGAACACTGAAGCTTTCTTT. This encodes CAWFMNTEAFF.

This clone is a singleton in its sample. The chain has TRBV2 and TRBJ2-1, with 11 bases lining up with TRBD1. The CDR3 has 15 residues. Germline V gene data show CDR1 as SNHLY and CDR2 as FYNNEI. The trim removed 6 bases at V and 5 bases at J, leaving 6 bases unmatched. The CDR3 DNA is TGTGCCAGCAGAGCGGACAGGGGGCCCCACAATGAGCAGTTCTTC. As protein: CASRADRGPHNEQFF. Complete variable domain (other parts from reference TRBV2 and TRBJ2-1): EPEVTQTPSHQVTQMGQEVILRCVPISNHLYFYWYRQILGQKVEFLVSFYNNEISEKSEIFDDQFSVERPDGSNFTLKIRSTKLEDSAMYFCASRADRGPHNEQFFGPGTRLTVL.